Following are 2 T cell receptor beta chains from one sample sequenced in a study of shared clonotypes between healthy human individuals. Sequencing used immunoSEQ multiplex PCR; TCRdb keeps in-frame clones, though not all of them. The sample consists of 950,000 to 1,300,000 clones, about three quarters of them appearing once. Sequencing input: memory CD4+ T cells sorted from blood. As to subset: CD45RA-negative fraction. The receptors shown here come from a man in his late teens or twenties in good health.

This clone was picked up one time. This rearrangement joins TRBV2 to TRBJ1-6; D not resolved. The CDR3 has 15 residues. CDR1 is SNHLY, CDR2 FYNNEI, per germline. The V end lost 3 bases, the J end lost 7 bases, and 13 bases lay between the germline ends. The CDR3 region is CASSDWEASNSPLHF. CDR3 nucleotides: TGTGCCAGCAGTGACTGGGAAGCGAGCAATTCACCCCTCCACTTT.

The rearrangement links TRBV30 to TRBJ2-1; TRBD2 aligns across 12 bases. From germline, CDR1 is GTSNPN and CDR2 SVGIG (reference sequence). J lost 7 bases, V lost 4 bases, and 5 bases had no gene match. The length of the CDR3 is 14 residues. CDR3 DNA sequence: TGTGCCTGGAAGGCTAGCGGGGGGGGAAATGAGCAGTTCTTC. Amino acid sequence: CAWKASGGGNEQFF.